This T cell receptor beta chain was sequenced for a study of blood T cell repertoires in COVID-19. For the study at large: Donors in the United States, Italy and Spain gave samples during acute or convalescent COVID-19. Sources were T cells, B-cell-depleted T cells, or PBMCs; the material itself was cDNA or gDNA.

This CDR3 spans 13 amino acids. Trimming left V 6 bases short and J 2 bases short, with 11 bases between. Germline assignment: CDR1 SGDLS and CDR2 YYNGEE. The table lists this clone with a few counts. Original processing notes: Reference gene primer amplification gave estimated nucleated cell counts. TCRdb keeps only in-frame clones here, not all; method: immunoSEQ multiplex PCR. That table supplies the V and J calls and clone size; D and trimming were determined from the DNA. The sample shows 100,000 to 150,000 clones, 85% of them seen only once. The sequence was collected from a man older than 75 with active or convalescent COVID-19. The specimen sequenced was peripheral blood. The rearrangement links TRBV9 to TRBJ1-1, with a weak D call TRBD1 (5 bases). The CDR3 DNA is TGTGCCAGCACCAGGGAGGTTAACACTGAAGCTTTCTTT. It codes for CASTREVNTEAFF.